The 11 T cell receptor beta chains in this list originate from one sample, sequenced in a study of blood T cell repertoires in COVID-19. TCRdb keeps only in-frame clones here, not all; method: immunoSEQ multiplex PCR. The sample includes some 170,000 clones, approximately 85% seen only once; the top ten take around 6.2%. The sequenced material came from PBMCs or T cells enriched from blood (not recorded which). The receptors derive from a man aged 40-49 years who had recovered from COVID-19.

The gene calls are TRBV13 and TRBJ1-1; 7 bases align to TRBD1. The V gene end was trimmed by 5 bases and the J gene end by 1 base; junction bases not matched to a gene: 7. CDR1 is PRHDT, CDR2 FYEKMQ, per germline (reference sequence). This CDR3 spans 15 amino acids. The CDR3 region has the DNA TGTGCCAGCAGCCGAGACAGGGCCGCGAACACTGAAGCTTTCTTT. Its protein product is CASSRDRAANTEAFF.

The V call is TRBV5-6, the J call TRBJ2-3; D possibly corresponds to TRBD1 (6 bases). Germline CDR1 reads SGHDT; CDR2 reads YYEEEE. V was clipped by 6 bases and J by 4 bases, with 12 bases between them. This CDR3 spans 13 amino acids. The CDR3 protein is CASTQGSSDTQYF. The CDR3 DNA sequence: TGTGCCAGCACTCAGGGGAGCTCAGATACGCAGTATTTT.

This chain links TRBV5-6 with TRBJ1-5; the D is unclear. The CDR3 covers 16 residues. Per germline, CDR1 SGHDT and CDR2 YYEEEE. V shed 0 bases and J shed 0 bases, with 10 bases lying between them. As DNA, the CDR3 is TGTGCCAGCAGCTTGGGTCCAGATGATAGCAATCAGCCCCAGCATTTT. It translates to CASSLGPDDSNQPQHF.

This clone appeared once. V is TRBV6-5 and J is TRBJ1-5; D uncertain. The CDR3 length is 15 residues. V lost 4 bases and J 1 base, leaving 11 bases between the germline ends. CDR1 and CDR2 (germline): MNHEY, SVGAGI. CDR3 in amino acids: CASSLSGSSNQPQHF. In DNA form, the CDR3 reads TGTGCCAGCAGTTTATCGGGGTCCAGCAATCAGCCCCAGCATTTT.

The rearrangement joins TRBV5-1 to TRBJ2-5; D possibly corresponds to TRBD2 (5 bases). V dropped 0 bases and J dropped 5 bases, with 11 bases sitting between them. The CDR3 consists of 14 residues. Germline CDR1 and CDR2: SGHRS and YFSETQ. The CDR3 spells CASSLGRYDETQYF. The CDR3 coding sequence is TGCGCCAGCAGCTTGGGGAGGTATGACGAGACCCAGTACTTC.

CDR3 sequence (DNA): TGTGCCAGCAGTTTCGGGTGGGGCGAGCAGTTCTTC. It translates to CASSFGWGEQFF. This rearrangement joins TRBV28 to TRBJ2-1, with D perhaps matching TRBD1 (5 bases). There are 12 residues in the CDR3. The V gene's germline CDR1 is MDHEN and CDR2 SYDVKM. V was clipped by 3 bases and J by 10 bases, with 10 bases between them. The full variable domain, with the rest looked up from reference TRBV28 and TRBJ2-1, is DVKVTQSSRYLVKRTGEKVFLECVQDMDHENMFWYRQDPGLGLRLIYFSYDVKMKEKGDIPEGYSVSREKKERFSLILESASTNQTSMYLCASSFGWGEQFFGPGTRLTVL.

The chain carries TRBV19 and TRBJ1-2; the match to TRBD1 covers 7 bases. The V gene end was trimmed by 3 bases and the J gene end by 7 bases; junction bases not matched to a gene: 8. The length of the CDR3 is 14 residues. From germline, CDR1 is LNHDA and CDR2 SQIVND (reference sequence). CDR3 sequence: CASSITGAQSGYTF. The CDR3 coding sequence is TGTGCCAGTAGTATCACAGGGGCGCAGAGTGGCTACACCTTC.

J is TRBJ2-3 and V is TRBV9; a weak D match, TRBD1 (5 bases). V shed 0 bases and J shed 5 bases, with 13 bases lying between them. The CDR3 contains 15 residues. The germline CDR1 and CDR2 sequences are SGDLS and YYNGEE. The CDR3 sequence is CASSVDRPNRDTQYF. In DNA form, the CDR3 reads TGTGCCAGCAGCGTAGACAGGCCAAACCGAGATACGCAGTATTTT.

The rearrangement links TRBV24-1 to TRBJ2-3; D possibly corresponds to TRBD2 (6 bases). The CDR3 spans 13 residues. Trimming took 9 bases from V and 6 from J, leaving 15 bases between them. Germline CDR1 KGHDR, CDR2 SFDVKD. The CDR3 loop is CATRDGGTDTQYF. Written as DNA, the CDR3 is TGTGCCACCCGGGACGGGGGTACTGATACGCAGTATTTT.

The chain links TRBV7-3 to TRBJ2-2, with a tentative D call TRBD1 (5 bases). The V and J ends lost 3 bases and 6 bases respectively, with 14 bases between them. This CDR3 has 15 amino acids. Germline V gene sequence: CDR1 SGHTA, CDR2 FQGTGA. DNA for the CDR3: TGTGCCAGCAGCTTCGGCAGGGTGGGTGCCGGGGAGCTGTTTTTT. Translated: CASSFGRVGAGELFF.

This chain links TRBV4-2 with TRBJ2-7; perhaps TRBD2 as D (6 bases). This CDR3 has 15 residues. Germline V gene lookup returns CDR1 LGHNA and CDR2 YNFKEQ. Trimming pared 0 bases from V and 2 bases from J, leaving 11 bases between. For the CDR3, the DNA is TGTGCCAGCAGCCAAGATTGGCGGGGCCCCTACGAGCAGTACTTC. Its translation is CASSQDWRGPYEQYF.